Below are 17 T cell receptor beta chains sequenced from a single sample in a study of Graves' ophthalmopathy and Graves' hyperthyroidism. TCR beta CDR3 amplification used RNA transcripts. HTBI primers served in a first-round RT-PCR, which a second-round multiplex PCR followed. Using its own MiXCR run on the multiplex PCR reads, TCRdb lists one record per CDR3 protein. There are some 350,000 distinct CDR3 sequences in the sample; about 18% occur only once, and 2.4% lies in the top ten. Sample: peripheral blood. These receptors came from an adult woman with stable Graves' hyperthyroidism.

This chain uses TRBV11-2 with TRBJ1-1; D is uncertain. V was shortened by 1 base and J by 7 bases, with 10 bases between the two germline ends. The germline gives CDR1 SGHAT, CDR2 FQNNGV. This CDR3 spans 13 amino acids. The CDR3 DNA is TGTGCCAGCAGCTTAGGGCAGATATTTGAAGCTTTCTTT. Protein: CASSLGQIFEAFF.

This clonotype was observed at least ten times. This chain uses TRBV29-1 with TRBJ2-4, with D perhaps TRBD2 (6 bases). The germline gives CDR1 SQVTM, CDR2 ANQGSEA. This CDR3 comprises 15 residues. V lost 1 base and J 0 bases, leaving 10 bases between the germline ends. The CDR3 spells CSVEVPGVAKNIQYF. The CDR3 DNA is TGCAGCGTTGAAGTACCGGGGGTAGCCAAAAACATTCAGTACTTC.

This clonotype was found many times. The chain uses TRBV20-1 and TRBJ1-1; D call uncertain. The CDR3 extends over 15 amino acids. V lost 0 bases and J lost 1, with 12 bases in between. From germline, CDR1 is DFQATT and CDR2 SNEGSKA (reference sequence). The CDR3 nucleotides read TGCAGTGCTAGAGAGAGTCAGCGTACGAACACTGAAGCTTTCTTT. It codes for CSARESQRTNTEAFF.

This clonotype was picked up many times. The chain uses TRBV12-3 or TRBV12-4 and TRBJ2-6; perhaps D is TRBD1 or TRBD2 (6 bases each). The CDR3 has 17 residues. Trimming stripped 4 bases from V and 0 bases from J, with 13 bases between. The CDR3 DNA follows: TGTGCCAGCAGTTGGGGGGCAGGACTCTCTGGGGCCAACGTCCTGACTTTC. Its translation: CASSWGAGLSGANVLTF.

This clonotype was picked up many times. The chain has TRBV5-1 and TRBJ2-7; D tentatively reads TRBD1 or TRBD2 (5 bases each). The V end was cut by 4 bases, the J end by 7 bases, with 9 bases between. Germline V gives CDR1 SGHRS, CDR2 YFSETQ. This CDR3 region has 11 residues. The chain's CDR3 is CASSGTGEQYF. As DNA, the CDR3 is TGCGCCAGCAGCGGGACGGGGGAGCAGTACTTC.

There are many counts of this clonotype. The chain recombines TRBV6-2 or TRBV6-3 with TRBJ2-7; perhaps TRBD2 as D (6 bases). Germline V gives CDR1 MNHEY, CDR2 SVGEGT. The V end lost 2 bases, the J end lost 3 bases, and 11 bases lay between the germline ends. The CDR3 covers 14 residues. The CDR3 loop reads CASSYRMGGYEQYF. The CDR3, as DNA: TGTGCCAGCAGTTACCGGATGGGAGGCTACGAGCAGTACTTC.

This clonotype was observed many times. The rearrangement joins TRBV28 to TRBJ1-2; no clear D. Germline V gene data show CDR1 as MDHEN and CDR2 as SYDVKM. Trimming took off 0 bases at V and 4 bases at J, with 9 bases between the two ends. This CDR3 has 14 amino acids. CDR3 region: CASSLWAEIYGYTF. CDR3 nucleotide sequence: TGTGCCAGCAGTTTATGGGCGGAGATCTATGGCTACACCTTC.

Ten or more counts support this clonotype. V gene TRBV14 combines with J gene TRBJ1-1; 8 bases map to TRBD1. The CDR3 has 16 residues. V was clipped by 4 bases and J by 0 bases; unmatched bases: 7. The germline gives CDR1 SGHDN, CDR2 FVKESK. The CDR3 spells CASSLRTGTMNTEAFF. The CDR3 DNA reads TGTGCCAGCAGCCTCCGGACAGGGACAATGAACACTGAAGCTTTCTTT. The variable domain in full, with the rest retrieved from reference TRBV14 and TRBJ1-1, is EAGVTQFPSHSVIEKGQTVTLRCDPISGHDNLYWYRRVMGKEIKFLLHFVKESKQDESGMPNNRFLAERTGGTYSTLKVQPAELEDSGVYFCASSLRTGTMNTEAFFGQGTRLTVV.

In its sample, this clonotype was seen many times. In DNA, the CDR3 is TGTGCCAGCAGTTTTAGCCTACACTCCAAAAACATTCAGTACTTC. Protein product: CASSFSLHSKNIQYF. This sequence joins TRBV28 and TRBJ2-4; D gene uncertain. The germline gives CDR1 MDHEN, CDR2 SYDVKM. V was pared by 3 bases and J by 2 bases, with 11 bases between. The CDR3 extends over 15 amino acids.

The genes are TRBV4-1 and TRBJ2-5; no definite D call. Germline loops: CDR1 MGHRA, CDR2 YSYEKL. Trimming left V 1 base short and J 2 bases short, with 11 bases between. The CDR3 spans 15 residues. CDR3 residues: CASSQVWSPQETQYF. The CDR3, as DNA: TGCGCCAGCAGCCAAGTCTGGTCCCCACAAGAGACCCAGTACTTC.

This clonotype has a count of ten or more. The rearrangement uses TRBV2 and TRBJ2-7, with D possibly being TRBD1 (5 bases). Germline-derived CDR1 and CDR2 are SNHLY and FYNNEI. This CDR3 region has 13 residues. V shed 4 bases and J shed 3 bases, with 10 bases lying between them. The CDR3 DNA follows: TGTGCCAGCAGTGCTGCGACAGACTACGAGCAGTACTTC. This codes for CASSAATDYEQYF.

This clonotype was picked up many times. The chain has TRBV25-1 and TRBJ2-4; D ambiguous. V lost 5 bases and J 8 bases, leaving 7 bases between the germline ends. The CDR3 sequence is 11 residues long. Germline CDR1 MGHDK, CDR2 SYGVNS. DNA for the CDR3: TGTGCCAGCAGTTCTGGCGACATTCAGTACTTC. Translated, it gives CASSSGDIQYF. Full variable domain (missing parts from reference TRBV25-1 and TRBJ2-4): EADIYQTPRYLVIGTGKKITLECSQTMGHDKMYWYQQDPGMELHLIHYSYGVNSTEKGDLSSESTVSRIRTEHFPLTLESARPSHTSQYLCASSSGDIQYFGAGTRLSVL.

Many counts were recorded for this clonotype. The chain joins TRBV27 to TRBJ2-7; TRBD2 matches at 9 bases. This CDR3 contains 13 residues. The V gene end was trimmed by 8 bases and the J gene end by 2 bases; junction bases not matched to a gene: 4. From germline, CDR1 is MNHEY and CDR2 SMNVEV (reference sequence). CDR3 protein: CASAGGATYEQYF. Written as DNA, the CDR3 is TGTGCCAGCGCGGGAGGGGCAACCTACGAGCAGTACTTC.

This chain connects TRBV29-1 to TRBJ2-2; D not resolved. In germline, CDR1 is SQVTM, CDR2 ANQGSEA. The CDR3 has 14 amino acids. V dropped 5 bases and J dropped 3 bases, with 13 bases sitting between them. This CDR3 reads CSVSSGPDTGELFF. The CDR3 DNA reads TGCAGCGTTTCATCCGGACCGGACACCGGGGAGCTGTTTTTT.

J is TRBJ1-2 and V is TRBV6-5; 8 nucleotides line up with TRBD1. The J segment lost 5 bases and the V segment lost 2 bases, leaving 10 bases of the junction unmatched. Germline-derived CDR1 and CDR2 are MNHEY and SVGAGI. The CDR3 has 16 residues. The CDR3 protein is CASSYAGGQEAYGYTF. CDR3 bases: TGTGCCAGCAGTTACGCTGGGGGACAGGAAGCATATGGCTACACCTTC.

This clonotype showed up many times. The chain uses TRBV4-1 and TRBJ2-5; D is perhaps TRBD2 (7 bases). The V and J ends lost 1 base and 7 bases respectively, with 22 bases between them. CDR3 length: 17 residues. In germline, CDR1 is MGHRA, CDR2 YSYEKL. As DNA, the CDR3 is TGCGCCAGCAGCCAAGGATTTAGCAGTGGGGGAGGGGGGACCCAGTACTTC. This translates into CASSQGFSSGGGGTQYF.

The CDR3 protein is CAFPDRRSGVSYEQYF. Here the CDR3 DNA reads TGTGCCTTTCCGGACAGGAGAAGCGGGGTCTCCTACGAGCAGTACTTC. J is TRBJ2-7 and V is TRBV28; tentatively, D is TRBD1 or TRBD2 (7 bases each). The CDR3 length is 16 residues. V lost 11 bases and J lost 0, with 23 bases in between. Germline V gene data show CDR1 as MDHEN and CDR2 as SYDVKM.